This is a list of T cell receptor beta chains from one sample in a study of T-cell reconstitution after alpha-beta-depleted transplantation in children. TCRdb reprocessed the PCR reads via MiXCR and lists one record per CDR3 protein. The sample carries approximately 980,000 distinct CDR3 sequences, roughly 29% recorded once. Source: PBMCs, mostly from graft donor cells, taken 360 days after TCRalphabeta/CD19-depleted stem cell transplant. All receptors derive from a boy less than two years old who had a stem cell transplant for SCID, so the T cells may come from the graft donor. The CDR3 runs from the conserved cysteine through the conserved F or W. Fields, in order: clone size, D gene, J gene, V gene, CDR3 DNA, CDR3 protein. D genes are given only for firm matches. A clone size is listed for some rows: how often the clone was seen (once, few, many), or a class if it is expanded.

size: few
D: -
J: TRBJ1-2
V: TRBV15
DNA: TGTGCCACCAGCAGAGATTTGGGCTGGAACGGCTACACCTTC
CDR3: CATSRDLGWNGYTF

size: -
D: TRBD1
J: TRBJ1-1
V: TRBV4-3
DNA: TGCGCCAGCAGCCAAGATTCGTGGGACAGGGGCACTGAAGCTTTCTTT
CDR3: CASSQDSWDRGTEAFF

size: -
D: -
J: TRBJ2-5
V: TRBV6-2/TRBV6-3
DNA: TGTGCCAGCAGGGATGACAGCCTAACACAAGAGACCCAGTACTTC
CDR3: CASRDDSLTQETQYF

size: -
D: TRBD1
J: TRBJ2-1
V: TRBV28
DNA: TGTGCCAGCATATCCTTGACAGGGGTTACCTACAATGAGCAGTTCTTC
CDR3: CASISLTGVTYNEQFF

size: -
D: -
J: TRBJ1-2
V: TRBV6-6
DNA: TGTGCCAGCAGTTCGTCGGGTCTTGGCTACACCTTC
CDR3: CASSSSGLGYTF

size: -
D: -
J: TRBJ1-5
V: TRBV20-1
DNA: -
CDR3: CSSSEGNQPQHF

size: many
D: TRBD2
J: TRBJ2-3
V: TRBV29-1
DNA: TGCAGCGCCGGACTAGCGGGGGCAGATACGCAGTATTTT
CDR3: CSAGLAGADTQYF

size: -
D: -
J: TRBJ1-4
V: TRBV2
DNA: TGTGCCAGCAGGGACGGGATTAGGATTCCGTATGAAAAACTGTTTTTT
CDR3: CASRDGIRIPYEKLFF

size: -
D: TRBD1
J: TRBJ2-3
V: TRBV10-3
DNA: TGTGCCATCAGTGACCCCGGGACAGGATACACAGATACGCAGTATTTT
CDR3: CAISDPGTGYTDTQYF

size: few
D: TRBD1
J: TRBJ2-1
V: TRBV28
DNA: TGTGCCAGCAGTGGACAGGGGAGAAAGAAGTCTTACAATGAGCAGTTCTTC
CDR3: CASSGQGRKKSYNEQFF

size: few
D: -
J: TRBJ2-5
V: TRBV20-1
DNA: TGCAGTGCTAGAATCGGGGGGCAGGAGACCCAGTACTTC
CDR3: CSARIGGQETQYF

size: many
D: -
J: TRBJ2-1
V: TRBV7-3
DNA: TGTGCCAGCAGCTTAACGAGTAGCCTGGAGCTCTACAATGAGCAGTTCTTC
CDR3: CASSLTSSLELYNEQFF

size: -
D: -
J: TRBJ2-5
V: TRBV29-1
DNA: TGCAGCGTTGAGCGGACTGTAGAAGAGACCCAGTACTTC
CDR3: CSVERTVEETQYF

size: -
D: -
J: TRBJ1-4
V: TRBV28
DNA: TGTGCCAGCACTCCTAGGGGCTACGCAGATGAAAAACTGTTTTTT
CDR3: CASTPRGYADEKLFF

size: once
D: -
J: TRBJ1-2
V: TRBV2
DNA: TGTGCCAGCAGCGGTACAGGGACGGGAGGCTACACCTTC
CDR3: CASSGTGTGGYTF

size: -
D: -
J: TRBJ1-1
V: TRBV6-4
DNA: TGTGCCAGCCAGAGACTATTAGACCACGGAATATTCATGAACACTGAACCTTTCTTT
CDR3: CASQRLLDHGIFMNTEPFF

size: -
D: -
J: TRBJ1-1
V: TRBV12-3/TRBV12-4
DNA: TGTGCCAGCAGTTTATTAGTAGTAGACCGCCTGAACACTGAAGCTTTCTTT
CDR3: CASSLLVVDRLNTEAFF

size: few
D: -
J: TRBJ2-7
V: TRBV15
DNA: TGTGCCACCAGCAGAGATGGTTCCCCCTACGAGCAGTACTTC
CDR3: CATSRDGSPYEQYF

size: -
D: TRBD1
J: TRBJ1-5
V: TRBV2
DNA: TGTGCCAGCAGCGCAACAGGGGGTATCAATCAGCCCCAGCATTTT
CDR3: CASSATGGINQPQHF

size: -
D: -
J: TRBJ2-3
V: TRBV29-1
DNA: TGCAGCGTTGAAGGTCAGGAGGGCAGCACAGATACGCAGTATTTT
CDR3: CSVEGQEGSTDTQYF

size: few
D: TRBD1
J: TRBJ2-3
V: TRBV7-2
DNA: TGTGCCAGCAGCTTAGTGAGAGGGGGCGGGACAGATACGCAGTATTTT
CDR3: CASSLVRGGGTDTQYF

size: -
D: -
J: TRBJ2-3
V: TRBV20-1
DNA: TGCAGTGCTAGGGCTAACGGGGACGGGAGCAAGTCGCAGTATTTT
CDR3: CSARANGDGSKSQYF

size: few
D: -
J: TRBJ1-5
V: TRBV6-2/TRBV6-3
DNA: TGTGCCAGCAGTTACAACGGGGGTTGGGGGCAGCCCCAGCATTTT
CDR3: CASSYNGGWGQPQHF

size: once
D: -
J: TRBJ2-1
V: TRBV20-1
DNA: TGCTGTGCTCCCATCCCCCTAAGCTTGCCCTACAATGAGCAGTTCTTC
CDR3: CCAPIPLSLPYNEQFF

size: -
D: TRBD2
J: TRBJ2-7
V: TRBV20-1
DNA: TGCAGTGCCAGAGGGGGGAGCGGGGGTTCCTACGAGCAGTACTTC
CDR3: CSARGGSGGSYEQYF

size: few
D: -
J: TRBJ2-7
V: TRBV20-1
DNA: TGCAGTGCTAGAGATTGGCGGGGGCCTGCGTACGAGCAGTACTTC
CDR3: CSARDWRGPAYEQYF

size: -
D: -
J: TRBJ2-1
V: TRBV3-1
DNA: TGTGCCAGCAGCCGACAAGGCCTCTCCTACAATGAGCAGTTCTTC
CDR3: CASSRQGLSYNEQFF

size: many
D: -
J: TRBJ1-3
V: TRBV4-2
DNA: TGTGCCAGCAGCCAGGGGATCTCTGGAAACACCATATATTTT
CDR3: CASSQGISGNTIYF

size: -
D: -
J: TRBJ1-2
V: TRBV7-9
DNA: TGTGCCAGCAGCTTATCTCGGGGGAAAGCTAACTATGGCTACACCTTC
CDR3: CASSLSRGKANYGYTF

size: -
D: -
J: TRBJ1-1
V: TRBV20-1
DNA: TGCAGTGGATGGTCACGGTTCGAAGCTTTCTTT
CDR3: CSGWSRFEAFF

size: few
D: TRBD2
J: TRBJ2-3
V: TRBV12-5
DNA: TGTGCTAGTGGTTTGGGTCGGGGGGGGCCCGATACGCAGTATTTT
CDR3: CASGLGRGGPDTQYF

size: few
D: TRBD2
J: TRBJ2-5
V: TRBV10-3
DNA: TGTGCCATCAGTACCGGGACTAGCGCTGAGACCCAGTACTTC
CDR3: CAISTGTSAETQYF

size: few
D: TRBD2
J: TRBJ2-3
V: TRBV12-3/TRBV12-4
DNA: TGTGCCAGCACCCTGGGGGCCCTAGCGGGGGGGTTCACAGATACGCAGTATTTT
CDR3: CASTLGALAGGFTDTQYF

size: -
D: -
J: TRBJ1-4
V: TRBV25-1
DNA: TGTGCCAGCAGTGATGCCAGGGGAAATGAAAAACTGTTTTTT
CDR3: CASSDARGNEKLFF

size: -
D: -
J: TRBJ2-2
V: TRBV4-3
DNA: TGCGCCAGCAGCCAAGAGATAACGGCGGACACCGGGGAGCTGTTTTTT
CDR3: CASSQEITADTGELFF

size: -
D: -
J: TRBJ1-5
V: TRBV7-6
DNA: TGTGCCAGCAGCTCTCTTCGAGGTCCCAGCAATCAGCCCCAGCATTTT
CDR3: CASSSLRGPSNQPQHF

size: few
D: TRBD1
J: TRBJ2-3
V: TRBV5-1
DNA: TGCGCCAGCACCCGGACAGGGGCTAGCACAGATACGCAGTATTTT
CDR3: CASTRTGASTDTQYF

size: few
D: -
J: TRBJ1-2
V: TRBV28
DNA: TGTGCCAGCAGTTCTCCGGCCCTGGGGACTAACTATGGCTACACCTTC
CDR3: CASSSPALGTNYGYTF

size: -
D: -
J: TRBJ2-5
V: TRBV29-1
DNA: TGCAGCGTTGACCAGGGGTTGGAGACCCAGTACTTC
CDR3: CSVDQGLETQYF

size: -
D: -
J: TRBJ2-4
V: TRBV28
DNA: TGTGCCAGCAGTTTTCCGTTAGCCAAAAACATTCAGTACTTC
CDR3: CASSFPLAKNIQYF

size: few
D: -
J: TRBJ1-3
V: TRBV9
DNA: TGTGCCAGCAGCCCCACCAGCTCTGGAAACACCATATATTTT
CDR3: CASSPTSSGNTIYF

size: -
D: -
J: TRBJ2-1
V: TRBV3-1
DNA: TGTGCCAGCAGCCAAGCCCAGTACAATGAGCAGTTCTTC
CDR3: CASSQAQYNEQFF

size: -
D: -
J: TRBJ1-1
V: TRBV5-1
DNA: TGCGCCAGCAGCTTCGCAGGGAATCCGAACACTGAAGCTTTCTTT
CDR3: CASSFAGNPNTEAFF

size: -
D: -
J: TRBJ2-1
V: TRBV12-3/TRBV12-4
DNA: TGTGCCAGCAGTTGGAGTTTGGGATACAATGAGCAGTTCTTC
CDR3: CASSWSLGYNEQFF

size: -
D: -
J: TRBJ1-6
V: TRBV7-2
DNA: TGTGCCAGCAGCTTAAGGCAGACAGATAATTCACCCCTCCACTTT
CDR3: CASSLRQTDNSPLHF

size: -
D: -
J: TRBJ1-6
V: TRBV5-6
DNA: TGTGCCAGCAGCCGAAGACTCGACGTCTCCTATAATTCACCCCTCCACTTT
CDR3: CASSRRLDVSYNSPLHF

size: -
D: TRBD1
J: TRBJ2-6
V: TRBV7-3
DNA: TGTGCCAGCAGCTTAAAAGGGGGCAAGGGGGCCAACGTCCTGACTTTC
CDR3: CASSLKGGKGANVLTF

size: -
D: TRBD2
J: TRBJ2-5
V: TRBV4-1
DNA: TGCGCCAGCAGCCACGGCAAACTAGCGGGGGGGAGAGAGACCCAGTACTTC
CDR3: CASSHGKLAGGRETQYF

size: few
D: -
J: TRBJ2-5
V: TRBV12-3/TRBV12-4
DNA: TGTGCCAGCAGTTCCTTCTTCACAGAGACCCAGTACTTC
CDR3: CASSSFFTETQYF